Following are 28 T cell receptor beta chains from one sample sequenced in a study of T cell clonality in common variable immunodeficiency. Using immunoSEQ multiplex PCR, the repertoire was profiled, and TCRdb retains in-frame clones only, with some absent. The sample has tens of thousands of clones, none seen only once. The sample comprised peripheral blood mononuclear cells. The receptor set was obtained from a person aged 18 to 75 in good health.

This clone has a count of ten or more. Read data end 3 residues before the CDR3 end; the end is taken from the germline J gene. The chain couples TRBV10-3 to TRBJ1-1; the D gene is possibly TRBD1 (5 bases). CDR1 and CDR2 from the germline V gene are ENHRY and SYGVKD. CDR3 size: 14 residues. V was shortened by 3 bases and J by 7 bases, with 15 bases between the two germline ends. The CDR3 here is CAISDLDRSLEAFF. CDR3 DNA (partial): TGTGCCATCAGTGACCTTGACAGAAGCCTTGAA.

This clone was observed at least ten times. The sequenced fragment ends 3 residues before the CDR3 boundary, so the rest is inferred from the germline J gene. V and J are TRBV11-1 and TRBJ2-3, with TRBD2 as a possible D gene (5 bases). The CDR3 sequence is 14 residues long. Trimming shortened V by 2 bases and J by 5 bases, and 11 bases separated the two germline ends. Germline CDR1 and CDR2: SGHAT and FQDESV (reference sequence). Here the CDR3 reads CASSLKLSVDTQYF. CDR3 bases read: TGTGCCAGCAGCTTAAAGCTTAGCGTAGATACG.

This clone was detected ten times or more. The read halts 3 residues ahead of the CDR3 end, with the missing end drawn from the germline J gene. The rearrangement uses TRBV30 and TRBJ2-4; D possibly corresponds to TRBD2 (5 bases). Germline loops: CDR1 GTSNPN, CDR2 SVGIG (reference sequence). With 1 base removed from V and 7 bases from J, the gap between germline ends came to 11 bases. CDR3 length: 13 residues. CDR3 residues: CAWSATTGNIQYF. The part of the CDR3 DNA that was read is TGTGCCTGGAGTGCGACCACGGGGAACATT. The full variable domain, in which reference TRBV30 and TRBJ2-4 provide the parts outside the CDR3, is SQTIHQWPATLVQPVGSPLSLECTVEGTSNPNLYWYRQAAGRGLQLLFYSVGIGQISSEVPQNLSASRPQDRQFILSSKKLLLSDSGFYLCAWSATTGNIQYFGAGTRLSVL.

This clone was picked up many times. The sequence runs out 3 residues before the end of the CDR3; the remainder is reconstructed from the germline J gene. This chain connects TRBV19 to TRBJ1-6, with a tentative D call TRBD1 (6 bases). This CDR3 is 14 amino acids long. Germline V gene lookup returns CDR1 LNHDA and CDR2 SQIVND (reference sequence). V was shortened by 3 bases and J by 12 bases, with 15 bases between the two germline ends. The sequenced part of the CDR3 DNA is TGTGCCAGTAGTATCCTTCCCAGGGGAGGACCC. This encodes CASSILPRGGP. Given in full, the CDR3 is CASSILPRGGPLHF.

Ten or more counts support this clone. The CDR3 is cut off 3 residues early in the read; its end comes from the germline J gene. This chain connects TRBV7-6 to TRBJ2-3, with 12 bases lining up with TRBD2. V shed 3 bases and J 4 bases; nucleotides not matched to a gene: 2. The CDR3 is 15 amino acids. The germline CDR1 and CDR2 sequences are SGHVS and FNYEAQ. This CDR3 reads CASSFGLAGSDTQYF. The DNA read from the CDR3 is TGTGCCAGCAGCTTCGGACTAGCGGGGTCAGATACG. Supplemented by reference TRBV7-6 and TRBJ2-3, the full variable domain reads GAGVSQSPRYKVTKRGQDVALRCDPISGHVSLYWYRQALGQGPEFLTYFNYEAQQDKSGLPNDRFSAERPEGSISTLTIQRTEQRDSAMYRCASSFGLAGSDTQYFGPGTRLTVL.

This clone has ten or more counts. The CDR3 is cut off 3 residues early in the read; its end comes from the germline J gene. The chain couples TRBV3-1 (or the pseudogene TRBV3-2) to TRBJ2-1; TRBD2 agrees at 13 bases. Germline CDR1 and CDR2: LGHDT and YNNKEL (reference sequence). The V and J ends lost 4 bases and 2 bases, in that order; junction bases with no gene match: 2. The CDR3 extends over 16 amino acids. The sequenced part of the CDR3 DNA is TGTGCCAGCAGCCCGGGACTAGCGGGACCCTACAATGAG. It translates to CASSPGLAGPYNE. The CDR3, in full, reads CASSPGLAGPYNEQFF.

This clone was picked up a small number of times. With the read ending 3 residues before the CDR3 end, the germline J gene is used to fill in that end. The chain recombines TRBV7-9 with TRBJ2-7; D possibly corresponds to TRBD1 (6 bases). Germline CDR1 is SEHNR and CDR2 is FQNEAQ (reference sequence). Trimming took off 4 bases at V and 6 bases at J, with 13 bases between the two ends. The CDR3 consists of 13 residues. This CDR3 is CASSSWGRGEQYF. CDR3 DNA, as far as it was read: TGTGCCAGCAGCTCCTGGGGGCGCGGCGAG. Using reference TRBV7-9 and TRBJ2-7 for the parts outside the CDR3, the full variable domain is DTGVSQNPRHKITKRGQNVTFRCDPISEHNRLYWYRQTLGQGPEFLTYFQNEAQLEKSRLLSDRFSAERPKGSFSTLEIQRTEQGDSAMYLCASSSWGRGEQYFGPGTRLTVT.

At least ten counts were recorded for this clone. The CDR3 spells CASSSTVSGNTIYF. The DNA read from the CDR3 is TGCGCCAGCAGCTCCACAGTCTCTGGAAACACC. V is TRBV5-1 and J is TRBJ1-3; D gene uncertain. The read ends 3 residues before the CDR3 terminus; that terminus is restored from the germline J gene. Trimming left V 3 bases short and J 0 bases short, with 7 bases between. The germline V gene encodes CDR1 SGHRS and CDR2 YFSETQ. The CDR3 covers 14 residues. Supplemented by reference TRBV5-1 and TRBJ1-3, the full variable domain reads KAGVTQTPRYLIKTRGQQVTLSCSPISGHRSVSWYQQTPGQGLQFLFEYFSETQRNKGNFPGRFSGRQFSNSRSEMNVSTLELGDSALYLCASSSTVSGNTIYFGEGSWLTVV.

The sample holds many counts of this clone. The CDR3 protein is CASSPTQGLLSPLHF. CDR3 bases read: TGTGCCAGCTCACCGACACAGGGGCTGTTGTCACCC. This chain uses TRBV18 with TRBJ1-6; 7 nucleotides line up with TRBD1. The read halts 3 residues ahead of the CDR3 end, with the missing end drawn from the germline J gene. CDR3 length: 15 residues. Germline V lookup: CDR1 KGHSH, CDR2 LQKENI. Trimming at V came to 3 bases and at J to 10 bases, leaving 9 bases not matched to a gene.

This clone was recorded at least ten times. The sequenced fragment ends 3 residues before the CDR3 boundary, so the rest is inferred from the germline J gene. The chain has TRBV4-2 and TRBJ2-2; D might be TRBD1 (5 bases). The germline V and J ends were trimmed by 1 base and 8 bases, with 8 bases remaining between them. The germline V gene encodes CDR1 LGHNA and CDR2 YNFKEQ. The CDR3 has 13 residues. The DNA read from the CDR3 is TGTGCCAGCAGCCAAGTAAGGACAGGGGAG. This encodes CASSQVRTGE. The whole CDR3 protein is CASSQVRTGELFF.

Many counts were recorded for this clone. Partial CDR3 DNA: TGCAGCGGGTGGACAGGGCATCGGTCTGAA. Translating it yields CSGWTGHRSE. The complete CDR3 sequence is CSGWTGHRSEAFF. The genes are TRBV29-1 and TRBJ1-1; 8 nucleotides line up with TRBD1. The CDR3 is cut off 3 residues early in the read; its end comes from the germline J gene. The V gene end was trimmed by 7 bases and the J gene end by 6 bases; junction bases not matched to a gene: 10. CDR1 and CDR2 (germline): SQVTM, ANQGSEA. The CDR3 length is 13 residues.

This clone showed up just a few times. The read comes to an end 3 residues before the CDR3 does, leaving the germline J gene to fill in the end. The chain recombines TRBV2 with TRBJ1-2, with D possibly being TRBD1 (5 bases). Per the germline V gene, CDR1 is SNHLY and CDR2 is FYNNEI. The CDR3 has 13 residues. V shed 7 bases and J shed 2 bases, with 11 bases lying between them. The CDR3 is CASTGIVNYGYTF. The covered CDR3 bases are TGTGCCAGCACAGGGATTGTGAACTATGGC.

In this sample, this clone turned up many times. The read ends 3 residues before the CDR3 terminus; that terminus is restored from the germline J gene. The rearrangement links TRBV14 to TRBJ1-6; D unresolved. This CDR3 region has 13 residues. Germline V gene data show CDR1 as SGHDN and CDR2 as FVKESK. Trimming left V 1 base short and J 6 bases short, with 4 bases between. Here the CDR3 reads CASSQGPNSPLHF. The CDR3 bases that were read are TGTGCCAGCAGCCAAGGGCCTAATTCACCC.

This clone was recorded many times. Coverage ceases 3 residues before the CDR3 finishes, and the germline J gene fills in the end. The gene calls are TRBV2 and TRBJ2-1; no clear D. V dropped 5 bases and J dropped 8 bases, with 4 bases sitting between them. From germline, CDR1 is SNHLY and CDR2 FYNNEI. This CDR3 region has 10 residues. CDR3 loop: CASSYYEQFF. Incomplete CDR3 DNA: TGTGCCAGCAGTTACTATGAG.

This clone showed up many times. The CDR3 goes on 3 residues after the read ends, and that part is filled in from the germline J gene. This chain joins TRBV12-3 or TRBV12-4 and TRBJ1-1; D ambiguous. CDR3 length: 14 residues. Trimming pared 1 base from V and 3 bases from J, leaving 9 bases between. The sequenced part of the CDR3 DNA is TGTGCCAGCAGTTTAGGTATACTTTACACTGAA. It codes for CASSLGILYTE. The complete CDR3 sequence is CASSLGILYTEAFF.

The table lists this clone with many counts. The CDR3 reads CASSSTTGGKANEQFF. The sequenced CDR3 bases are TGCGCCAGCAGCTCCACGACAGGGGGGAAGGCCAATGAG. The V and J genes are TRBV5-1 and TRBJ2-1, with TRBD1 matching 9 bases. Read data end 3 residues before the CDR3 end; the end is taken from the germline J gene. Germline lookup yields CDR1 SGHRS and CDR2 YFSETQ. This CDR3 is 16 amino acids long. The junction had 10 bases not matched to a gene; V was cut back by 3 bases and J by 6 bases. Full variable domain (missing parts from reference TRBV5-1 and TRBJ2-1): KAGVTQTPRYLIKTRGQQVTLSCSPISGHRSVSWYQQTPGQGLQFLFEYFSETQRNKGNFPGRFSGRQFSNSRSEMNVSTLELGDSALYLCASSSTTGGKANEQFFGPGTRLTVL.

This clone was counted many times. The read terminates 3 residues before the CDR3 end, so the remaining end is supplied by the germline J gene. V is TRBV5-1 and J is TRBJ2-3, with D possibly being TRBD2 (5 bases). V lost 0 bases and J 0 bases, leaving 8 bases between the germline ends. This CDR3 comprises 15 residues. Germline assignment: CDR1 SGHRS and CDR2 YFSETQ. CDR3 DNA (partial): TGCGCCAGCAGCTTGGAAGCGGTTAGCACAGATACG. Its translation is CASSLEAVSTDT. Given in full, the CDR3 is CASSLEAVSTDTQYF.

This clone was seen a few times. CDR3 DNA (partial): TGTGCCAGCAGCTTGGCCGCAGGGGGTAACTATGGT. Translation: CASSLAAGGNYG. The complete CDR3 sequence is CASSLAAGGNYGQYF. This rearrangement joins TRBV5-6 to TRBJ2-4, with TRBD1 matching 7 bases. The read falls 3 residues short of the CDR3 end, and the missing part is taken from the germline J gene. From germline, CDR1 is SGHDT and CDR2 YYEEEE. The CDR3 has 15 residues.

The sample holds many counts of this clone. The CDR3 is cut off 3 residues early in the read; its end comes from the germline J gene. V usage is TRBV7-7 and J usage is TRBJ2-1, with 9 bases fitting TRBD2. This CDR3 contains 14 residues. J was trimmed by 9 bases and V by 1 base; bases with no gene match: 4. Per germline, CDR1 SSHAT and CDR2 FNYEAQ (reference sequence). The CDR3 bases that were read are TGTGCCAGCAGCTTAGGGCCAGCGGGGGGTGAG. It specifies CASSLGPAGGE. The whole CDR3 sequence reads CASSLGPAGGEQFF.

This clone was seen more than once but under ten times. Read coverage stops 3 residues before the CDR3 terminus; the germline J gene supplies the remainder. The chain joins TRBV19 to TRBJ2-4; D possibly corresponds to TRBD2 (6 bases). The CDR3 loop spans 14 amino acids. Germline assignment: CDR1 LNHDA and CDR2 SQIVND (reference sequence). The CDR3: CATTTNRGGYGQYF. CDR3 bases read: TGTGCCACCACGACAAATCGGGGAGGCTATGGT.

This clone was counted many times. Read sequence stops 3 residues before the CDR3 end, and the germline J gene provides the missing end. The chain joins TRBV14 to TRBJ2-3; D is perhaps TRBD2 (7 bases). Germline-derived CDR1 and CDR2 are SGHDN and FVKESK. The length of the CDR3 is 16 residues. V lost 2 bases, J lost 4 bases, and 16 bases lay in between. CDR3 loop: CASSQPIGGASDTQYF. Incomplete CDR3 DNA: TGTGCCAGCAGCCAACCCATAGGGGGGGCGTCAGATACG.

This clone occurred many times. The CDR3 goes on 3 residues after the read ends, and that part is filled in from the germline J gene. The chain has TRBV6-1 and TRBJ1-1, with D perhaps matching TRBD1 (6 bases). Germline V gives CDR1 MNHNS, CDR2 SASEGT. The CDR3 length is 14 residues. Trimming cost V 1 base and J 0 bases, with 6 bases left between them. CDR3 DNA (partial): TGTGCCAGCAGTGAAGGGGGGCTGAACACTGAA. Translation gives CASSEGGLNTE. The whole CDR3 sequence reads CASSEGGLNTEAFF.

This clone has ten or more counts. The CDR3 goes on 3 residues after the read ends, and that part is filled in from the germline J gene. The chain has TRBV12-3 or TRBV12-4 and TRBJ2-1, with 7 nucleotides matching TRBD2. V gave up 2 bases and J gave up 7 bases; unmatched junction bases: 8. There are 15 residues in the CDR3. Here the CDR3 reads CASSLPEGLENEQFF. The part of the CDR3 DNA that was read is TGTGCCAGCAGTTTACCCGAAGGACTAGAGAATGAG.

Ten or more counts support this clone. The CDR3 end lies 3 residues beyond the end of the read and is filled in from the germline J gene. The gene calls are TRBV19 and TRBJ1-5, with D perhaps TRBD1 (5 bases). V was trimmed by 3 bases and J by 7 bases, leaving 13 bases between them. The CDR3 sequence is 14 residues long. The germline gives CDR1 LNHDA, CDR2 SQIVND (reference sequence). CDR3 sequence: CASSIFPGNQPQHF. The sequenced part of the CDR3 DNA is TGTGCCAGTAGTATTTTTCCAGGGAACCAGCCC.

In regard to this clone: The CDR3 extends 3 residues past the end of the read, so its final part is completed from the germline J gene. The chain links TRBV7-9 to TRBJ1-1, with D unclear. CDR1 and CDR2 from the germline V gene are SEHNR and FQNEAQ (reference sequence). The CDR3 runs to 15 residues. Between the trimmed V and J ends, which lost 5 bases and 3 bases, there was a span of 16 bases. The CDR3 sequence is CASSPDAEVYTEAFF. The DNA read from the CDR3 is TGTGCCAGCAGCCCCGACGCGGAGGTATACACTGAA. Together with reference TRBV7-9 and TRBJ1-1, the CDR3 gives the full variable domain: DTGVSQNPRHKITKRGQNVTFRCDPISEHNRLYWYRQTLGQGPEFLTYFQNEAQLEKSRLLSDRFSAERPKGSFSTLEIQRTEQGDSAMYLCASSPDAEVYTEAFFGQGTRLTVV.

Ten or more counts support this clone. Sequencing ends 3 residues short of the CDR3 end; the germline J gene provides the rest. The rearrangement joins TRBV19 to TRBJ1-4; the D is unclear. Germline lookup yields CDR1 LNHDA and CDR2 SQIVND (reference sequence). The CDR3 runs 13 residues. With 6 bases removed from V and 6 bases from J, the gap between germline ends came to 11 bases. The CDR3 sequence: CASSGRSYEKLFF. The sequenced CDR3 bases are TGTGCCAGTAGCGGCAGGTCATATGAAAAA.

The sample holds many counts of this clone. The CDR3 extends 3 residues past the end of the read, so its final part is completed from the germline J gene. V gene TRBV20-1 combines with J gene TRBJ2-1; D remains unclear. Germline CDR1 reads DFQATT; CDR2 reads SNEGSKA (reference sequence). V lost 1 base to trimming and J lost 0 bases, with 16 bases between them. The length of the CDR3 is 17 residues. Partial CDR3 DNA: TGCAGTGCTAGAGCAGGCATGGGCTGGCTCTCCTACAATGAG. It codes for CSARAGMGWLSYNE. The CDR3 in full is CSARAGMGWLSYNEQFF.

Ten or more counts support this clone. The missing CDR3 end, 3 residues past where the read stops, is filled in from the germline J gene. The chain combines TRBV18 with TRBJ2-2; weak D call: TRBD2 (6 bases). CDR1 and CDR2 (germline): KGHSH, LQKENI. V was clipped by 4 bases and J by 1 base, with 13 bases between them. CDR3 length equals 16 residues. This CDR3 reads CASSQWDSWNTGELFF. Incomplete CDR3 DNA: TGTGCCAGCTCACAGTGGGACTCTTGGAACACCGGGGAG.